Each of the 27 T cell receptor beta chains below was sequenced from the same sample in a study of Ad26.COV2.S vaccination and SARS-CoV-2 variants (dated by TCRdb to the early 2020s). Reading the label with the study, this specimen's treatment or condition is: around 19 received Ad26.COV2.S at low or high dose, single or two shots; roughly five received placebo; per-sample allocation not given. Repertoires of vaccine and placebo recipients were sequenced from samples taken on day 63 after the first injection. The library was generated by the immunoSEQ multiplex PCR assay. The table was pulled from immuneACCESS by TCRdb, which kept in-frame rearrangements only. Such tables lose some clones; where checked, under half of the loss comes from unresolved V genes, and the rest has no known cause. Here the sample has some 520,000 clones; roughly nine tenths occur a single time. The top ten constitute around 13% of the sample.

The input for sequencing was peripheral blood, taken in a trial of Ad26.COV2.S vaccine versus placebo. Source of these receptors: a person between 18 and 65 years old who received the Ad26.COV2.S COVID-19 vaccine or a placebo.

The rearrangement links TRBV7-9 to TRBJ2-3; D gene ambiguous. This CDR3 spans 12 amino acids. From germline, CDR1 is SEHNR and CDR2 FQNEAQ (reference sequence). V was cut by 5 bases and J by 8 bases, with 11 bases left in between. This CDR3 reads CASSVISGTQYF. As DNA, the CDR3 is TGTGCCAGCAGCGTTATATCGGGTACGCAGTATTTT.

The chain is built from TRBV6-6 and TRBJ2-2; 12 bases are a match to TRBD2. CDR3 length: 18 amino acids. Trimming at V came to 5 bases and at J to 0 bases, leaving 7 bases not matched to a gene. Germline-derived CDR1 and CDR2 are MNHNY and SVGAGI (reference sequence). The CDR3 sequence is CASSHSSGRETNTGELFF. The CDR3 DNA follows: TGTGCCAGCAGTCATTCTAGCGGGAGGGAAACGAACACCGGGGAGCTGTTTTTT.

V usage is TRBV19 and J usage is TRBJ2-2; D perhaps matches TRBD1 (6 bases). The germline V gene has CDR1 LNHDA and CDR2 SQIVND (reference sequence). The CDR3 runs to 17 residues. The ends were cut back, 1 base at V and 4 bases at J, with 16 bases in the middle. CDR3 amino acids: CASSIAGSAGVTGELFF. The CDR3 DNA is TGTGCCAGTAGTATAGCCGGGTCTGCAGGGGTCACCGGGGAGCTGTTTTTT.

This rearrangement joins TRBV7-7 to TRBJ2-1; 12 bases fit TRBD2. Unmatched junction bases numbered 3, after V lost 5 bases and J lost 4 bases. Looked up from germline, CDR1 is SSHAT and CDR2 is FNYEAQ (reference sequence). The CDR3 consists of 15 residues. The CDR3 here is CASSEGLAGYNEQFF. DNA for the CDR3: TGTGCCAGCAGCGAGGGACTAGCGGGTTACAATGAGCAGTTCTTC.

The chain links TRBV27 to TRBJ2-5; D is ambiguous. V lost 8 bases and J 1 base, leaving 17 bases between the germline ends. The CDR3 loop spans 15 amino acids. Germline V gene sequence: CDR1 MNHEY, CDR2 SMNVEV (reference sequence). CDR3 bases: TGTGCCAGCTCTCCCGGAACACGCTCCCAAGAGACCCAGTACTTC. This sequence encodes CASSPGTRSQETQYF.

The chain recombines TRBV19 with TRBJ1-5; 8 bases match TRBD1. CDR3 length: 16 amino acids. Germline CDR1 is LNHDA and CDR2 is SQIVND (reference sequence). With 7 bases clipped from V and 2 bases from J, the junction kept 10 bases outside the gene matches. CDR3 residues: CASIERTGMGNQPQHF. The CDR3 coding sequence is TGTGCCAGTATCGAACGGACAGGGATGGGCAATCAGCCCCAGCATTTT. The full variable domain, its missing parts supplied by reference TRBV19 and TRBJ1-5, is DGGITQSPKYLFRKEGQNVTLSCEQNLNHDAMYWYRQDPGQGLRLIYYSQIVNDFQKGDIAEGYSVSREKKESFPLTVTSAQKNPTAFYLCASIERTGMGNQPQHFGDGTRLSIL.

This clone was observed many times. The chain links TRBV29-1 to TRBJ1-3; D is unclear. Germline V gene sequence: CDR1 SQVTM, CDR2 ANQGSEA. Trimming took 6 bases from V and 4 from J, leaving 10 bases between them. CDR3 length equals 12 residues. The CDR3 region is CSVRVGGNTIYF. CDR3 in DNA: TGCAGCGTCCGGGTGGGGGGAAACACCATATATTTT.

The V call is TRBV11-3, the J call TRBJ2-1, with D perhaps being TRBD1 or TRBD2 (6 bases each). Trimming cost V 3 bases and J 6 bases, with 9 bases left between them. The CDR3 is 13 amino acids. Germline-derived CDR1 and CDR2 are SGHNT and YENEEA. CDR3 DNA sequence: TGTGCCAGCAGCTTGGGGGGCCCCAATGAGCAGTTCTTC. Protein sequence: CASSLGGPNEQFF.

The CDR3 is CAISESTSEAEQFF. The CDR3 DNA sequence: TGTGCCATCAGTGAGTCGACTAGCGAGGCTGAGCAGTTCTTC. The chain employs TRBV10-3 and TRBJ2-1; the match to TRBD2 covers 8 bases. The J segment lost 9 bases and the V segment lost 0 bases, leaving 4 bases of the junction unmatched. CDR3 length: 14 residues. Germline assignment: CDR1 ENHRY and CDR2 SYGVKD.

The chain is built from TRBV29-1 and TRBJ2-1; D might be TRBD1 or TRBD2, each matching 6 bases. V was shortened by 6 bases and J by 9 bases, with 21 bases between the two germline ends. Germline V gene lookup returns CDR1 SQVTM and CDR2 ANQGSEA. The CDR3 has 14 residues. The CDR3 DNA reads as TGCAGCGTCCCTTGGGGGCGGGCCGGGGGTGAGCAGTTCTTC. Translation: CSVPWGRAGGEQFF.

V usage is TRBV5-5 and J usage is TRBJ2-1; D unresolved. There are 14 residues in the CDR3. V was cut by 1 base and J by 2 bases, with 7 bases left in between. Germline values: CDR1 SGHKS, CDR2 YYEKEE (reference sequence). CDR3: CASSLSGPYNEQFF. CDR3 bases: TGTGCCAGCAGCTTGAGTGGGCCCTACAATGAGCAGTTCTTC.

The chain is built from TRBV7-9 and TRBJ1-1; D unresolved. This CDR3 is built from 12 residues. Germline V CDR1 and CDR2: SEHNR, FQNEAQ (reference sequence). V was pared by 5 bases and J by 3 bases, with 7 bases between. The CDR3 region is CASSPVDTEAFF. DNA for the CDR3: TGTGCCAGCAGCCCGGTAGACACTGAAGCTTTCTTT.

This clone was detected only a few times. The gene calls are TRBV2 and TRBJ2-3; D is ambiguous. The V gene lost 8 bases and the J gene lost 5 bases, with 8 bases spanning the gap. CDR3 length: 11 amino acids. CDR1 SNHLY and CDR2 FYNNEI come from the germline V gene. CDR3 amino acids: CASYLLDTQYF. CDR3 nucleotides: TGTGCCAGCTATTTGTTAGATACGCAGTATTTT. The variable domain in full, with the rest retrieved from reference TRBV2 and TRBJ2-3, is EPEVTQTPSHQVTQMGQEVILRCVPISNHLYFYWYRQILGQKVEFLVSFYNNEISEKSEIFDDQFSVERPDGSNFTLKIRSTKLEDSAMYFCASYLLDTQYFGPGTRLTVL.

V gene TRBV28 combines with J gene TRBJ2-1; 7 bases map to TRBD2. With V trimmed by 3 bases and J by 6 bases, 11 bases remained unmatched. Germline CDR1 and CDR2: MDHEN and SYDVKM. This CDR3 comprises 16 residues. CDR3: CASSFFLGTTSNEQFF. The CDR3 DNA follows: TGTGCCAGCAGTTTTTTCCTTGGGACTACCAGCAATGAGCAGTTCTTC.

The chain couples TRBV5-4 to TRBJ1-2; D is undetermined. Germline V gene sequence: CDR1 SGHNT, CDR2 YYREEE (reference sequence). Trimming removed 6 bases from V and 4 bases from J, with 19 bases in between. The CDR3 runs to 15 residues. The DNA of the CDR3 is TGTGCCAGCATCCCTTTTCCCTCCGCACCCTATGGCTACACCTTC. Encoded protein: CASIPFPSAPYGYTF.

The gene calls are TRBV2 and TRBJ1-2; the match to TRBD1 covers 8 bases. CDR3 length: 13 amino acids. V was clipped by 4 bases and J by 4 bases; unmatched bases: 2. Germline assignment: CDR1 SNHLY and CDR2 FYNNEI. The CDR3 here is CASSATGAYGYTF. In nucleotides, the CDR3 is TGTGCCAGCAGTGCGACAGGGGCCTATGGCTACACCTTC.

The gene calls are TRBV5-1 and TRBJ2-3, with D possibly TRBD2 on 6 matching bases. Germline lookup yields CDR1 SGHRS and CDR2 YFSETQ. The CDR3 loop spans 15 amino acids. V lost 6 bases to trimming and J lost 8 bases, with 22 bases between them. The CDR3 bases are TGCGCCAGCACCTTTGGGGACGGGAGTAGAGGTACGCAGTATTTT. It codes for CASTFGDGSRGTQYF.

V gene TRBV6-5 combines with J gene TRBJ2-1; no definite D call. The V gene lost 5 bases and the J gene lost 9 bases, with 14 bases spanning the gap. Per germline, CDR1 MNHEY and CDR2 SVGAGI. This CDR3 has 13 amino acids. For the CDR3, the DNA is TGTGCCAGCAGTCTCACCCGGACGGCTGAGCAGTTCTTC. As protein: CASSLTRTAEQFF.

V is TRBV5-1 and J is TRBJ2-1, with 9 positions matching TRBD2. The CDR3 consists of 15 residues. In germline, CDR1 is SGHRS, CDR2 YFSETQ. After removal of 0 bases from V and 5 bases from J, the junction contained 3 bases not matched to a gene. The DNA for the CDR3 is TGCGCCAGCAGCTTGGGCGGGACTAGCAACAATGAGCAGTTCTTC. It codes for CASSLGGTSNNEQFF. Complete variable domain (other parts from reference TRBV5-1 and TRBJ2-1): KAGVTQTPRYLIKTRGQQVTLSCSPISGHRSVSWYQQTPGQGLQFLFEYFSETQRNKGNFPGRFSGRQFSNSRSEMNVSTLELGDSALYLCASSLGGTSNNEQFFGPGTRLTVL.

The chain couples TRBV5-1 to TRBJ2-7; D not certain. This CDR3 region has 13 residues. V lost 0 bases, J lost 3 bases, and 7 bases lay in between. In germline, CDR1 is SGHRS, CDR2 YFSETQ. CDR3: CASSLAGRYEQYF. The CDR3 region has the DNA TGCGCCAGCAGCTTGGCGGGCCGCTACGAGCAGTACTTC.

The V and J genes are TRBV7-9 and TRBJ1-4; D unclear. V was trimmed by 1 base and J by 3 bases, leaving 6 bases between them. CDR1 is SEHNR, CDR2 FQNEAQ, per germline (reference sequence). There are 14 residues in the CDR3. CDR3 loop: CASSLDLANEKLFF. The CDR3 DNA sequence: TGTGCCAGCAGCTTAGATTTGGCTAATGAAAAACTGTTTTTT.

The chain carries TRBV30 and TRBJ1-1; D is possibly TRBD1 (6 bases). Germline loops: CDR1 GTSNPN, CDR2 SVGIG (reference sequence). V was shortened by 8 bases and J by 1 base, with 11 bases between the two germline ends. The CDR3 is made up of 12 amino acids. This chain's CDR3 is CASLTGNTEAFF. CDR3 nucleotides: TGTGCCAGCCTGACAGGGAACACTGAAGCTTTCTTT. The full variable domain, in which reference TRBV30 and TRBJ1-1 provide the parts outside the CDR3, is SQTIHQWPATLVQPVGSPLSLECTVEGTSNPNLYWYRQAAGRGLQLLFYSVGIGQISSEVPQNLSASRPQDRQFILSSKKLLLSDSGFYLCASLTGNTEAFFGQGTRLTVV.

This chain links TRBV5-4 with TRBJ2-6; no clear D. Germline V CDR1 and CDR2: SGHNT, YYREEE (reference sequence). The CDR3 extends over 16 amino acids. V lost 4 bases, J lost 4 bases, and 15 bases lay in between. Here the CDR3 DNA reads TGTGCCAGCAGCACCTCAGCCGTGGCGGGGGCCAACGTCCTGACTTTC. Protein: CASSTSAVAGANVLTF.

This chain connects TRBV6-1 to TRBJ1-3, with 10 bases aligning to TRBD1. V trimming: 2 bases; J trimming: 2 bases; junction bases outside the gene matches: 3. Looked up from germline, CDR1 is MNHNS and CDR2 is SASEGT. The CDR3 contains 16 residues. CDR3 bases: TGTGCCAGCAGTGAAACCGGGACAGGGGCTGGAAACACCATATATTTT. It codes for CASSETGTGAGNTIYF.

This sequence joins TRBV10-3 and TRBJ2-2; 13 bases agree with TRBD2. CDR3 length: 18 residues. V gave up 4 bases and J gave up 4 bases; unmatched junction bases: 9. In germline, CDR1 is ENHRY, CDR2 SYGVKD. CDR3 bases: TGTGCCATCAGTGCGAGCGGACTAGCGGGAGTAGGCACCGGGGAGCTGTTTTTT. Protein: CAISASGLAGVGTGELFF.

The genes are TRBV27 and TRBJ2-7; TRBD1 might be the D (5 bases). The CDR3 runs 14 residues. The germline V gene encodes CDR1 MNHEY and CDR2 SMNVEV (reference sequence). V lost 8 bases to trimming and J lost 1 base, with 15 bases between them. CDR3 sequence (DNA): TGTGCCAGCGCGGTATGGGGCCAGTCCTACGAGCAGTACTTC. It translates to CASAVWGQSYEQYF.

The CDR3 spells CSASKLQGNYGYTF. CDR3 coding DNA: TGCAGTGCTAGTAAACTCCAGGGTAACTATGGCTACACCTTC. The chain joins TRBV20-1 to TRBJ1-2; TRBD1 is a possible D gene (5 bases). The CDR3 consists of 14 residues. Between the trimmed V and J ends, which lost 3 bases and 1 base, there was a span of 12 bases. Germline V gene sequence: CDR1 DFQATT, CDR2 SNEGSKA (reference sequence).